This T cell receptor beta chain was observed in a study of T cell repertoires in cytomegalovirus infection. In the study overall: Through public TCR beta signatures, both CMV infection and matching HLA type were indicated.

The CDR3 is 13 amino acids. The germline V gene encodes CDR1 MNHEY and CDR2 SMNVEV (reference sequence). Trimming cost V 6 bases and J 2 bases, with 9 bases left between them. Remarks on this clonotype: What it binds is unknown.

From the reads, TCRdb called clonotypes with MiXCR, one entry per CDR3 protein. The table has under 300,000 distinct CDR3 sequences, less than 25% seen once. The rearrangement joins TRBV27 to TRBJ2-3, with D hard to call. The sequenced sample was cultured PBMCs, obtained from culture after CMV antigen stimulation. This clonotype was obtained from a human donor in good health (CMV status not recorded). Some clones in this sample may be carry-over from other donors' samples. CDR3 loop: CASSRPYTDTQYF. The CDR3, as DNA: TGTGCCAGCAGCCGCCCTTACACAGATACGCAGTATTTT.